This entry features one T cell receptor (beta chain) sequence. Its antigen is not known. These data belong to a study of OX40 agonist ivuxolimab in advanced cancers. In the study overall: Two patients with cutaneous melanoma and one with hepatocellular carcinoma, three in total, showed partial responses.

The table came from immunoSEQ multiplex PCR; TCRdb's copy has only in-frame clones and leaves some out. The data show about 49,000 clones, approximately 81% seen once. Systemic immunosuppression or a history of autoimmune disease excluded patients. Trimming pared 5 bases from V and 6 bases from J, leaving 12 bases between. The CDR3 sequence is 13 residues long. Per the germline V gene, CDR1 is PRHDT and CDR2 is FYEKMQ (reference sequence). Study-level results: Clonal expansion was seen in CD4+ and CD8+ blood T cells by week 6 at 0.1 to 3.0 mg/kg. More expanded clones were seen, on average, in CD8+ T cells than in CD4+.

The input for sequencing was CD4+ or CD8+ T cells sorted from blood, taken in a trial of the OX40 agonist ivuxolimab. This clonotype was obtained from an adult with an advanced solid tumor such as melanoma, head and neck, liver or kidney cancer. This sequence joins TRBV13 and TRBJ2-3; D possibly corresponds to TRBD2 (6 bases). This CDR3 is CASSGYRGDTQYF. The CDR3 DNA reads TGTGCCAGCAGCGGATATCGGGGGGATACGCAGTATTTT.